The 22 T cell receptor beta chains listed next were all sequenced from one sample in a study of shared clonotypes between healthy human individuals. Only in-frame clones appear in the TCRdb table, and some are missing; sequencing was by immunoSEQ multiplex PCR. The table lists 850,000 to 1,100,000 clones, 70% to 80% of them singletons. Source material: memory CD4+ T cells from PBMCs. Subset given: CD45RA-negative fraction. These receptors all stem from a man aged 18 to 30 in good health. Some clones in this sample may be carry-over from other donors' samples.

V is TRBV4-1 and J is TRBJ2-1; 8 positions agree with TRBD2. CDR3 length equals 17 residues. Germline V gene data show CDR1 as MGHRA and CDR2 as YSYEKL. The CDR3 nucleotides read TGCGGTGTCCGTTCCCTACTAGCGGAGGGCCCACACAATGAGCAGTTCTTC. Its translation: CGVRSLLAEGPHNEQFF.

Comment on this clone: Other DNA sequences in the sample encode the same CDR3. The CDR3 sequence: CASSSLGRTKETQYF. DNA of the CDR3: TGTGCCAGCAGCTCCCTAGGACGGACGAAAGAGACCCAGTACTTC. The chain recombines TRBV7-8 with TRBJ2-5, with D unclear. The CDR3 covers 15 residues. V was clipped by 4 bases and J by 3 bases, with 15 bases between them. Germline V gene sequence: CDR1 SGHVS, CDR2 FQNEAQ.

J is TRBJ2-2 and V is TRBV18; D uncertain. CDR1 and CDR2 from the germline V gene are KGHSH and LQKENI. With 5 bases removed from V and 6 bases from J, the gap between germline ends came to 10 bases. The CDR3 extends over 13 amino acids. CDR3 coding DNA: TGTGCCAGCTCAGCTACGAGCTCCGGGGAGCTGTTTTTT. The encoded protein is CASSATSSGELFF.

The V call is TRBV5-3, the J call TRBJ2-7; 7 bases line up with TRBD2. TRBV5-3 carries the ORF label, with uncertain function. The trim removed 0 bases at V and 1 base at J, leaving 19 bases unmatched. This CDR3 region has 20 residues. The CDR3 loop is CARSLGSRSGYGRYSYEQYF. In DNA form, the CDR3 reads TGTGCCAGAAGCTTGGGCTCAAGGTCGGGGTACGGGAGGTATTCCTACGAGCAGTACTTC.

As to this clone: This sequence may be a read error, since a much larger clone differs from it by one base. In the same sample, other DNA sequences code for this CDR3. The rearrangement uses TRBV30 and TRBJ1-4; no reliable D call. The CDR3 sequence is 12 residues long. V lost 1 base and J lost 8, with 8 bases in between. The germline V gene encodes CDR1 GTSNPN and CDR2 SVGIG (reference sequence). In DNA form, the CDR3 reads TGTGCCTGGAGTGCTTCTCGGGAAAAACTGTTTTTT. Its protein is CAWSASREKLFF. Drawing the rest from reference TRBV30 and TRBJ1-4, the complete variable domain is SQTIHQWPATLVQPVGSPLSLECTVEGTSNPNLYWYRQAAGRGLQLLFYSVGIGQISSEVPQNLSASRPQDRQFILSSKKLLLSDSGFYLCAWSASREKLFFGSGTQLSVL.

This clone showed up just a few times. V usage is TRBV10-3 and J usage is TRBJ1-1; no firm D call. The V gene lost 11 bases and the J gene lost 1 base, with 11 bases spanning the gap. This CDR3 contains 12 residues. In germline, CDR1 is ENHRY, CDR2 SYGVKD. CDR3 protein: CASVGQNTEAFF. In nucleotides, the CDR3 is TGTGCCTCCGTTGGGCAGAACACTGAAGCTTTCTTT.

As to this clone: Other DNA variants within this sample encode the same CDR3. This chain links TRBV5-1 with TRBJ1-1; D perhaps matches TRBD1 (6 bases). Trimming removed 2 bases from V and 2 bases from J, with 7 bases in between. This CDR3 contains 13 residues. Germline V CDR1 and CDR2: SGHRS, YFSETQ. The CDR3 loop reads CASSLQGNTEAFF. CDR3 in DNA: TGCGCCAGCAGCTTACAGGGTAACACTGAAGCTTTCTTT. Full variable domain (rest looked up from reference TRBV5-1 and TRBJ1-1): KAGVTQTPRYLIKTRGQQVTLSCSPISGHRSVSWYQQTPGQGLQFLFEYFSETQRNKGNFPGRFSGRQFSNSRSEMNVSTLELGDSALYLCASSLQGNTEAFFGQGTRLTVV.

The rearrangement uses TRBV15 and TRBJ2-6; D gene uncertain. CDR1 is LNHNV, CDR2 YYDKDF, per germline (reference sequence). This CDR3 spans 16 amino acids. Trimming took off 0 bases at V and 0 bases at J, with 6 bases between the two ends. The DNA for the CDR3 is TGTGCCACCAGCAGAGATCCCGGCTCTGGGGCCAACGTCCTGACTTTC. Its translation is CATSRDPGSGANVLTF.

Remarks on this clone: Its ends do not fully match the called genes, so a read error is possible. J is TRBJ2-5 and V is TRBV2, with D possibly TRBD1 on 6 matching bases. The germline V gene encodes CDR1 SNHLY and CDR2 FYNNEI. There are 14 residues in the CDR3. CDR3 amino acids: CASREEQGVHDQYF. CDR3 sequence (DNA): TGTGCCAGCAGGGAAGAACAGGGTGTTCATGACCAGTACTTC. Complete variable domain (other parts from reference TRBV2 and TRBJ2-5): EPEVTQTPSHQVTQMGQEVILRCVPISNHLYFYWYRQILGQKVEFLVSFYNNEISEKSEIFDDQFSVERPDGSNFTLKIRSTKLEDSAMYFCASREEQGVHDQYFGPGTRLLVL.

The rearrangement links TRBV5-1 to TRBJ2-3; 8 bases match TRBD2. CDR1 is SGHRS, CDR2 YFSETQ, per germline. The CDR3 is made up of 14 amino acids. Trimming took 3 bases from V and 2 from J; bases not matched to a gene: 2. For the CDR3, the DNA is TGCGCCAGCAGCTCCGGACTAGCCACAGATACGCAGTATTTT. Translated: CASSSGLATDTQYF.

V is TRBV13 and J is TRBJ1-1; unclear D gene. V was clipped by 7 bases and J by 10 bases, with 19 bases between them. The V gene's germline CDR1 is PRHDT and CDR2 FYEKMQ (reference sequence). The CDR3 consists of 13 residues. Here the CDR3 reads CASTAMVEEVAFF. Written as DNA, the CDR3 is TGTGCCAGCACTGCCATGGTAGAAGAAGTAGCTTTCTTT.

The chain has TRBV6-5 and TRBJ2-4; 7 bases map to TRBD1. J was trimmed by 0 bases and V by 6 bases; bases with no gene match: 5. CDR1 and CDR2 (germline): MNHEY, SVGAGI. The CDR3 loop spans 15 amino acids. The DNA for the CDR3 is TGTGCCAGCAGCTCAGGGACAGTAGCCAAAAACATTCAGTACTTC. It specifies CASSSGTVAKNIQYF.

The DNA for the CDR3 is TGTGCCAGCAGCTTTTGGGGGGGTTCTCCAGATACGCAGTATTTT. It translates to CASSFWGGSPDTQYF. The chain employs TRBV7-2 and TRBJ2-3; 7 bases are shared with TRBD2. Unmatched junction bases numbered 7, after V lost 3 bases and J lost 4 bases. Germline V gene sequence: CDR1 SGHTA, CDR2 FQGNSA. The CDR3 totals 15 residues.

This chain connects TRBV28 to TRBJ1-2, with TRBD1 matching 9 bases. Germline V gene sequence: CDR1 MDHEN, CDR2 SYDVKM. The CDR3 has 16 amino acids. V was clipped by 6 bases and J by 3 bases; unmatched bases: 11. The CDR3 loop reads CASRSLRQGVYYGYTF. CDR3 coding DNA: TGTGCCAGCAGATCCCTTAGACAGGGGGTTTACTATGGCTACACCTTC.

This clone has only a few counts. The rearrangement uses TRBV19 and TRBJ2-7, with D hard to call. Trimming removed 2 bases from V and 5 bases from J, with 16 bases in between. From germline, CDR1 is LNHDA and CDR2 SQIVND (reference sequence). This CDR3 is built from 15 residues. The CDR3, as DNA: TGTGCCAGTAGTATAAGTGGTGGCAGGAGCGACGAGCAGTACTTC. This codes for CASSISGGRSDEQYF.

The CDR3 DNA sequence: TGTGCCAGCAGTTTTGGGGTCGGAAGGTCTAGTGGAGTGGTAGAGACCCAGTACTTC. This sequence encodes CASSFGVGRSSGVVETQYF. The gene calls are TRBV28 and TRBJ2-5; no firm D call. This CDR3 has 19 amino acids. CDR1 and CDR2 from the germline V gene are MDHEN and SYDVKM. The V end lost 3 bases, the J end lost 4 bases, and 27 bases lay between the germline ends.

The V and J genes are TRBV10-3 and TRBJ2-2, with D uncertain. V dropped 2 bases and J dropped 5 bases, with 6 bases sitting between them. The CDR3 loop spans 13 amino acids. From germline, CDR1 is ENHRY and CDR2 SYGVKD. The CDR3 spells CAISEDPTGELFF. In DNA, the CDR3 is TGTGCCATCAGTGAGGACCCTACCGGGGAGCTGTTTTTT.

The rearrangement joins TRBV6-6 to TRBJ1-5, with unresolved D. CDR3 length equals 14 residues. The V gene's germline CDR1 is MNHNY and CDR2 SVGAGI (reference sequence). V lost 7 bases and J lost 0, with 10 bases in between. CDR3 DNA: TGTGCCAGCACCCTCTCGGGTAGCAATCAGCCCCAGCATTTT. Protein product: CASTLSGSNQPQHF.

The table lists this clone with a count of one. In DNA form, the CDR3 reads TGTGCCAGCAGCCAAGTCGGGCAGAACACTGAAGCTTTCTTT. Its protein product is CASSQVGQNTEAFF. This chain uses TRBV5-4 with TRBJ1-1; the D is unclear. V was pared by 4 bases and J by 1 base, with 11 bases between. The CDR3 has 14 amino acids. Germline lookup yields CDR1 SGHNT and CDR2 YYREEE (reference sequence).

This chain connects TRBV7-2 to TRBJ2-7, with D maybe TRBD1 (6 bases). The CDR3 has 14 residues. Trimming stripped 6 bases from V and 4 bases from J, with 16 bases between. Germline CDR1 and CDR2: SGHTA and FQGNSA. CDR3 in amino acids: CASSSTGFVYEQYF. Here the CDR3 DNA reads TGTGCCAGCAGTAGCACAGGGTTTGTATACGAGCAGTACTTC.

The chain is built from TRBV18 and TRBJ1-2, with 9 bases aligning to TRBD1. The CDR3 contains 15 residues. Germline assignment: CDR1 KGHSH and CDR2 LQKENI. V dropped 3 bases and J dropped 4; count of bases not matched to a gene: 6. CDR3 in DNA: TGTGCCAGCTCACCGCGGACAGGGGACCTCTATGGCTACACCTTC. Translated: CASSPRTGDLYGYTF.

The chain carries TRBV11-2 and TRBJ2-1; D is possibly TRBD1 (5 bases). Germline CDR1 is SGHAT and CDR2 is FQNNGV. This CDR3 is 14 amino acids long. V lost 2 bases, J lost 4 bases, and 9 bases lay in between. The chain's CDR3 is CASSLTTVYNEQFF. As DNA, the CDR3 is TGTGCCAGCAGCTTAACGACAGTATACAATGAGCAGTTCTTC.